The 10 T cell receptor beta chains presented below share a single source sample, sequenced in a study of Graves' ophthalmopathy and Graves' hyperthyroidism. The sequenced template was RNA, covering the TCR beta CDR3 region. First-round RT-PCR used HTBI primers; second-round multiplex PCR followed. TCRdb analysed the multiplex PCR reads with MiXCR anew, one entry per CDR3 protein. The sample consists of around 1.1 million distinct CDR3 sequences, roughly 35% of them appearing once. Source material: peripheral blood or thyroid tissue (not recorded which). Receptors were obtained from an adult man with Graves' hyperthyroidism.

A note on this clonotype: It is likely a read error, because the conserved phenylalanine at the end of the CDR3 is missing. It is unclear where the CDR3 begins or ends on the DNA, so no DNA is shown, and the CDR3 is as TCRdb lists it. The chain uses TRBV9 and TRBJ1-1; the table names TRBD1, a call not compared with the DNA. Germline V CDR1 and CDR2: SGDLS, YYNGEE. A total of 9 residues make up the CDR3, ends included. The CDR3 is CASSGTTGY.

As for this clonotype: Given a much more abundant clone one base away, this may be a read error. J is TRBJ1-5 and V is TRBV12-3 or TRBV12-4, with 8 bases identical to TRBD1. Germline trimming cut 3 bases from V and 3 bases from J; bases unmatched to any gene: 10. The CDR3 extends over 17 amino acids. CDR3 sequence: CASSFWTGIGSNQPQHF. CDR3 nucleotides: TGTGCCAGCAGTTTCTGGACAGGGATCGGCTCCAATCAGCCCCAGCATTTT.

Note on this clonotype: A junction boundary mismatches the germline segment, possibly from a read error. The CDR3 here is CASSPRGGGTGTQYF. The CDR3 DNA reads as TGTGCCAGCAGCCCACGAGGGGGTGGAACAGGTACGCAGTATTTT. The chain links TRBV7-9 to TRBJ2-3; D is possibly TRBD1 (6 bases). The length of the CDR3 is 15 residues. CDR1 and CDR2 (germline): SEHNR, FQNEAQ (reference sequence). The full variable domain, rest sourced from reference TRBV7-9 and TRBJ2-3, is DTGVSQNPRHKITKRGQNVTFRCDPISEHNRLYWYRQTLGQGPEFLTYFQNEAQLEKSRLLSDRFSAERPKGSFSTLEIQRTEQGDSAMYLCASSPRGGGTGTQYFGPGTRLTVL.

This clonotype was counted ten times or more. The genes are TRBV29-1 and TRBJ1-1; possibly TRBD1 for D (5 bases). V lost 5 bases and J lost 8, with 18 bases in between. Germline loops: CDR1 SQVTM, CDR2 ANQGSEA. The CDR3 runs 13 residues. The CDR3 is CSVPVGSRTEAFF. DNA of the CDR3: TGCAGCGTTCCAGTGGGTAGTCGGACAGAAGCTTTCTTT.

The genes are TRBV7-8 and TRBJ1-5; 8 bases fit TRBD1. The V and J ends lost 5 bases and 3 bases, in that order; junction bases with no gene match: 9. Germline loops: CDR1 SGHVS, CDR2 FQNEAQ. The CDR3 runs to 16 residues. In DNA form, the CDR3 reads TGTGCCAGCAGCCAGGGGACAGGTCACTCCAATCAGCCCCAGCATTTT. It yields the protein CASSQGTGHSNQPQHF.

This clonotype was seen many times. The chain has TRBV4-1 and TRBJ2-7; 9 bases agree with TRBD1. Unmatched junction bases numbered 5, after V lost 3 bases and J lost 5 bases. The CDR3 is 14 residues long. Germline V gene lookup returns CDR1 MGHRA and CDR2 YSYEKL. CDR3 sequence reads: CASSHGTGYDEQYF. The CDR3 DNA follows: TGCGCCAGCAGCCATGGGACAGGGTACGACGAGCAGTACTTC.

This clonotype has only a few counts. V is TRBV10-3 and J is TRBJ1-5; TRBD1 matches 9 bases. J was trimmed by 6 bases and V by 10 bases; bases with no gene match: 13. The CDR3 is made up of 15 amino acids. Germline-derived CDR1 and CDR2 are ENHRY and SYGVKD. In nucleotides, the CDR3 is TGTGCCACCCAATCGGGGGACAGGGAGGTTCAGCCCCAGCATTTT. Protein: CATQSGDREVQPQHF.

At least ten counts were recorded for this clonotype. The J gene is TRBJ1-1, the V gene TRBV29-1; D gene uncertain. V lost 4 bases and J 5 bases, leaving 11 bases between the germline ends. The CDR3 consists of 12 residues. In germline, CDR1 is SQVTM, CDR2 ANQGSEA. Here the CDR3 DNA reads TGCAGCGTTGCCCCAGCGGGGACTGAAGCTTTCTTT. Translation: CSVAPAGTEAFF.

The chain recombines TRBV9 with TRBJ1-5; perhaps TRBD1 as D (6 bases). V lost 3 bases and J 3 bases, leaving 19 bases between the germline ends. Germline V gene lookup returns CDR1 SGDLS and CDR2 YYNGEE. CDR3 size: 17 residues. The CDR3 region has the DNA TGTGCCAGCAGCGCCTCGGGAAACGGGGGCTACAATCAGCCCCAGCATTTT. It yields the protein CASSASGNGGYNQPQHF.

The chain links TRBV24-1 to TRBJ2-5, with TRBD2 as a possible D gene (5 bases). V was clipped by 2 bases and J by 5 bases, with 11 bases between them. This CDR3 spans 14 amino acids. Per germline, CDR1 KGHDR and CDR2 SFDVKD. CDR3: CATSDSDFSETQYF. The CDR3 bases are TGTGCCACCAGTGATTCGGACTTTTCGGAGACCCAGTACTTC.